This TCR beta chain emerged from a study of vaccination effects on CD4 cells after COVID-19. Study as a whole: Two convalescent patients were sampled 16 days and one week before vaccination.

TCRdb's copy holds only in-frame clones and misses some; the assay was immunoSEQ multiplex PCR. Of approximately 50,000 clones in the sample, around 76% were seen once. Isolation of CD4+ T cells took place after more than 9 days of culture. Regarding this clone: The antigen remains unidentified.

Study-level points and caveats: Late post-vaccination, clones induced by infection and those induced by vaccine underwent marked clonal contraction. Convalescent patients were scarce in the study, and it lacked early post-infection timepoints. In convalescents, post-vaccine spike-reactive clones were mainly new clones induced by vaccination.

Germline assignment: CDR1 SGHRS and CDR2 YFSETQ. V lost 0 bases and J lost 1, with 4 bases in between. The CDR3 totals 13 residues. The rearrangement uses TRBV5-1 and TRBJ1-1, with unresolved D. Sequenced material: CD4+ T cells from PBMCs cultured without peptide, taken before COVID-19 vaccination. This TCR derives from a human donor who had a prior SARS-CoV-2 infection. The CDR3 region has the DNA TGCGCCAGCAGCTTGGCAGAGAACACTGAAGCTTTCTTT. Amino acid sequence: CASSLAENTEAFF.